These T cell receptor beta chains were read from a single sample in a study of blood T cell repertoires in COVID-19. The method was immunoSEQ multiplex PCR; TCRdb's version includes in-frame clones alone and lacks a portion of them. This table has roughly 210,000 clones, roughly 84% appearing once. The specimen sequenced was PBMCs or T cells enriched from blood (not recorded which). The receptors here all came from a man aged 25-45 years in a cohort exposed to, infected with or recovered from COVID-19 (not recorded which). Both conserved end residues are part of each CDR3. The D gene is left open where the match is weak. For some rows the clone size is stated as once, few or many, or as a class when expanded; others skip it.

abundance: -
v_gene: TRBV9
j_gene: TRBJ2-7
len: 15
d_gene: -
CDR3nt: TGTGCCAGCAGCGTATGGCCAGGCAGTCCCTACGAGCAGTACTTC
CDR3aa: CASSVWPGSPYEQYF

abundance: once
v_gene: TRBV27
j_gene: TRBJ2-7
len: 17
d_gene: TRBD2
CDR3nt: TGTGCCAGCATTTTCACCCGGGGGGAGAGGGCATCCTACGAGCAGTACTTC
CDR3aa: CASIFTRGERASYEQYF

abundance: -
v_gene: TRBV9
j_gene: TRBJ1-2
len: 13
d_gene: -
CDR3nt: TGTGCCAGCAGCCCAACCCATACGGAGGGCTACACCTTC
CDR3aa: CASSPTHTEGYTF

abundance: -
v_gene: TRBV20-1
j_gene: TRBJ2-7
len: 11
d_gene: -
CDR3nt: TGCAGTGCTAGATCCCCCCGCGAGCAGTACTTC
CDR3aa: CSARSPREQYF

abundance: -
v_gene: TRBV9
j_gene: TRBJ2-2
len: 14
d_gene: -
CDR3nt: TGTGCCAGCAGCGTTAAGGCGGGCACCGGGGAGCTGTTTTTT
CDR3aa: CASSVKAGTGELFF

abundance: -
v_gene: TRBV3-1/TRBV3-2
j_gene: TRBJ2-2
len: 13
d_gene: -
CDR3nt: TGTGCCAGCAGCCCCGCCAGCGGCGGGGAGCTGTTTTTT
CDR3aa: CASSPASGGELFF

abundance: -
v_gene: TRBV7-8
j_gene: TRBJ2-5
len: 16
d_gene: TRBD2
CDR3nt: TGTGCCAGCAGCCCGGGGAGGGTCCCACAACAAGAGACCCAGTACTTC
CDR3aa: CASSPGRVPQQETQYF

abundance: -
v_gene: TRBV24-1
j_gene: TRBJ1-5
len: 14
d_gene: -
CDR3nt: TGTGCCACCAGTGATTCGAATGCCAGGGGAACCCAGCATTTT
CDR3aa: CATSDSNARGTQHF

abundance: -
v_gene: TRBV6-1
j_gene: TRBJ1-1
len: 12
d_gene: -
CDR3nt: TGTGCCAGCAGTGAACACGGGGTGTCCGCTTTCTTT
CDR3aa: CASSEHGVSAFF

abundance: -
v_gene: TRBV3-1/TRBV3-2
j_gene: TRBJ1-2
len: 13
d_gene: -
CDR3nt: TGTGCCAGCAGCCCCGGGACATGGTCTGGCTACACCTTC
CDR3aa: CASSPGTWSGYTF

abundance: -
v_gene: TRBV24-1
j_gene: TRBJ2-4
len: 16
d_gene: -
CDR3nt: TGTGCCACCACACCACCCACAGGCCCGACCAAAAACATTCAGTACTTC
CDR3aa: CATTPPTGPTKNIQYF

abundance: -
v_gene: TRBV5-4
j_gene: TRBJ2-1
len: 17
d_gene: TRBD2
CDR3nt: TGTGCCAGCAGCCCCCCACCCCCAAGCGGGAAGTACCATGAGCAGTTCTTC
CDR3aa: CASSPPPPSGKYHEQFF

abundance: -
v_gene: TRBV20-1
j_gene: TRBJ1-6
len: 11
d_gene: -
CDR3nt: TGCAGTGCTATCGGGGATTCACCCCTCCACTTT
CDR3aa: CSAIGDSPLHF

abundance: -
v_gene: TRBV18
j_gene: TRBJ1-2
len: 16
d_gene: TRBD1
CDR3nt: TGTGCCAGCTCACCCCCCGGGACAGGGACGAACTATGGCTACACCTTC
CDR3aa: CASSPPGTGTNYGYTF

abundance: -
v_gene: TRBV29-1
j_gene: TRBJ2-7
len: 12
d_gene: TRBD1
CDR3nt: TGCAGCGTTAGACAGGGGAGAAGCGAGCAGTACTTC
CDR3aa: CSVRQGRSEQYF

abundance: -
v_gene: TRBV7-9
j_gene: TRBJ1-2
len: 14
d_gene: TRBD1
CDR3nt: TGTGCCAGCAGCTTAGGGGACAGGATGTCTGGCTACACCTTC
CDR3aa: CASSLGDRMSGYTF

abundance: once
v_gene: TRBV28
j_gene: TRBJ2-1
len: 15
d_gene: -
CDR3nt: TGTGCCAGCAGTTTTCAGGGGCCCCGGTCCAATGAGCAGTTCTTC
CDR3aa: CASSFQGPRSNEQFF

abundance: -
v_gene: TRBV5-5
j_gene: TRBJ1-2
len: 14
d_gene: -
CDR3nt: TGTGCCAGCAGCTTTGGCCAGCGTCCTGGGGGCTACACCTTC
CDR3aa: CASSFGQRPGGYTF

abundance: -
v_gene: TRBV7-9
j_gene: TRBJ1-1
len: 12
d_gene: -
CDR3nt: TGTGCCAGCAGCTTAGAAGGGAGGGAAGCTTTCTTT
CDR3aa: CASSLEGREAFF

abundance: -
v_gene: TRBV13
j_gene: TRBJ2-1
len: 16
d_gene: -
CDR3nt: TGTGCCAGCAGCCAGGCCGGGACACCGCCTAACAATGAGCAGTTCTTC
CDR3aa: CASSQAGTPPNNEQFF

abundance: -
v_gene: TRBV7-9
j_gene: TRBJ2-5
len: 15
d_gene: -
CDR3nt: TGTGCCAGCAGCTCCGGAAACAGGGAGGGCGAGACCCAGTACTTC
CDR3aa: CASSSGNREGETQYF

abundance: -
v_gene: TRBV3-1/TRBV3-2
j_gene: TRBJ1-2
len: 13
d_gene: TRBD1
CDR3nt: TGTGCCAGCAGCCCTGGGACAGCTGGGGGCTACACCTTC
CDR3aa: CASSPGTAGGYTF

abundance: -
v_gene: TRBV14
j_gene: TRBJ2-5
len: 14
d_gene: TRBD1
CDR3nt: TGTGCCAGCAGCCAAGTTGGGACAGAAGAGACCCAGTACTTC
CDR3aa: CASSQVGTEETQYF

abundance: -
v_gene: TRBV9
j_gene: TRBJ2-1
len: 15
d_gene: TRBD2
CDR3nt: TGTGCCAGCAGCGTAAGCGGGAGGGTTAGCTATGAGCAGTTCTTC
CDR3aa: CASSVSGRVSYEQFF

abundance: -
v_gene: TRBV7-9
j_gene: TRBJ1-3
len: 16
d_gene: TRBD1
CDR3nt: TGTGCCAGCAGCCTAGACAGGGGGCATAACGGAAACACCATATATTTT
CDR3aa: CASSLDRGHNGNTIYF

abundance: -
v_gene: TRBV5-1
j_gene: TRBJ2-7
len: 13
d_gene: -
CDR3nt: TGCGCCAGCAGCCCGGACAGCCCTAACGAGCAGTACTTC
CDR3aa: CASSPDSPNEQYF

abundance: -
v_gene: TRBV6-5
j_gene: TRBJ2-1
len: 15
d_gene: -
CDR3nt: TGTGCCAGCAGCAGAGACCATACAGGGTACAATGAGCAGTTCTTC
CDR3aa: CASSRDHTGYNEQFF

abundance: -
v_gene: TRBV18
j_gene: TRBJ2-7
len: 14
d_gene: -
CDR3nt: TGTGCCAGCTCACCAAAGACAGGAACCTACGAGCAGTACTTC
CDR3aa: CASSPKTGTYEQYF

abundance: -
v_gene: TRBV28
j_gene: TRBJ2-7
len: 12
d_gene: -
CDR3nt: TGTGCCAGCAGTTCTCAGGGTCGGCAGCAGTACTTC
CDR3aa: CASSSQGRQQYF

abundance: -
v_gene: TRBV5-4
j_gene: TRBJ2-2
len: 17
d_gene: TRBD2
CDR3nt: TGTGCCAGCAGCTCTTGGGGGGAGGGCGAGAACACCGGGGAGCTGTTTTTT
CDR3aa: CASSSWGEGENTGELFF

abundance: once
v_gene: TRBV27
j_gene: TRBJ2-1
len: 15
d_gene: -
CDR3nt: TGTGCCAGCAGTTTTCGGGGGACGACCTACAATGAGCAGTTCTTC
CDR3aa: CASSFRGTTYNEQFF

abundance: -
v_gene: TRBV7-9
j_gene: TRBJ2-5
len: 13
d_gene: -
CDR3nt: TGTGCCAGCAGCTTACTTGGGGCTGAGACCCAGTACTTC
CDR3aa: CASSLLGAETQYF

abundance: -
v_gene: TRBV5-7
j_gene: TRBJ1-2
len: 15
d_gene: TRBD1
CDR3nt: TGTGCCAGCAGCCTACCGGACAGGGGAAGATATGGCTACACCTTC
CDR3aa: CASSLPDRGRYGYTF

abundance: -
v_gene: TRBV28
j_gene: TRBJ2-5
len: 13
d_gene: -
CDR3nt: TGTGCCAGCAGTTCGACAGTCCAAGAGACCCAGTACTTC
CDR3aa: CASSSTVQETQYF

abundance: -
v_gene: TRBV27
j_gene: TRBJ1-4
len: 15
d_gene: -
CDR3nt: TGTGCCAGCAGTTCCGCCGAGACCCGAGGGAAAAAACTGTTTTTT
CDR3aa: CASSSAETRGKKLFF

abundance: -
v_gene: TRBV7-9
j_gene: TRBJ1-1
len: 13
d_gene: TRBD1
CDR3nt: TGTGCCAGCAGCTTAGCAGACCAGGGGGGAGCTTTCTTT
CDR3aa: CASSLADQGGAFF

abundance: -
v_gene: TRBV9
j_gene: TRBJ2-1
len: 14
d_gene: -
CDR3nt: TGTGCCAGCAGCGTAGCCGGGGGAGTGGGTGAGCAGTTCTTC
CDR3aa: CASSVAGGVGEQFF

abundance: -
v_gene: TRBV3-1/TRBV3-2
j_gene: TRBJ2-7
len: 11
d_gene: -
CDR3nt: TGTGCCAGCAGCCAAGCTTTCGAGCAGTACTTC
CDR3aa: CASSQAFEQYF

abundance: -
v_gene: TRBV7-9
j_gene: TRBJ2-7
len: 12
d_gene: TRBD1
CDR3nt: TGTGCCAGCAGCCTTGACAGGGACGAGCAGTACTTC
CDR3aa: CASSLDRDEQYF

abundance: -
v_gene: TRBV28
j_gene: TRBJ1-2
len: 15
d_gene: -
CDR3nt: TGTGCCAGCAGTTCGCGCAGGGGTATTGACTATGGCTACACCTTC
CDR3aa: CASSSRRGIDYGYTF

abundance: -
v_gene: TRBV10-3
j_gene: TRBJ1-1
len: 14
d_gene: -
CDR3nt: TGTGCCATCAGGGCTTTGGGGCAGAGTGCTGAAGCTTTCTTT
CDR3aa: CAIRALGQSAEAFF

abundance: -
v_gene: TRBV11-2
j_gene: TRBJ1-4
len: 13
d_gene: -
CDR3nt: TGTGCCAGCAGTTCTCCAAGAGTTGAAAAACTGTTTTTT
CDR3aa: CASSSPRVEKLFF